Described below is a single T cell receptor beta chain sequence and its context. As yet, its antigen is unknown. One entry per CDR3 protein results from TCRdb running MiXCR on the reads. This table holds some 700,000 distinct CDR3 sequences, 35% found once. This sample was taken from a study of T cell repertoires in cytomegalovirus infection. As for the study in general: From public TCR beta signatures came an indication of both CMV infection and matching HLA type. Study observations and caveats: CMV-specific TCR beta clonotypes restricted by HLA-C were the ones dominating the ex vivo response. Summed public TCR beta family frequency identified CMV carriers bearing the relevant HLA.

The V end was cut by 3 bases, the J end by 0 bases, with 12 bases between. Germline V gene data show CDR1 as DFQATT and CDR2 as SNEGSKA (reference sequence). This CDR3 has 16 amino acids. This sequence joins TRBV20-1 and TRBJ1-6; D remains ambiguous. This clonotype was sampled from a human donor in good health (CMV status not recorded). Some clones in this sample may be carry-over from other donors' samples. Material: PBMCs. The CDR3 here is CSAREAIGSYNSPLHF. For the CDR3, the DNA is TGCAGTGCTAGGGAAGCTATAGGCTCCTATAATTCACCCCTCCACTTT.